This is a list of T cell receptor beta chains from one sample in a study of blood T cell repertoires in COVID-19. The method was immunoSEQ multiplex PCR; TCRdb's version includes in-frame clones alone and lacks a portion of them. The data contain about 360,000 clones, roughly 90% of them seen just once; the ten biggest clones take up just over 7%. Sequencing input: peripheral blood. Every receptor here comes from a woman in her sixties or seventies with COVID-19, enrolled during active disease. CDR3s include the opening cysteine and the closing phenylalanine or tryptophan. A D gene is named only where the DNA matches it firmly. Size tells how often a clone was seen (once, few, many) or the class of an expanded clone, and some rows leave it out.

>-|TRBV7-3|TRBJ1-6|13|-
TGTGCCAGCAGCTTATTCAGGGATTCACCCCTCCACTTT
CASSLFRDSPLHF
>once|TRBV11-3|TRBJ2-5|11|-
TGTGCCAGCTCGGCGGGAGAGACCCAGTACTTC
CASSAGETQYF
>-|TRBV19|TRBJ2-3|15|-
TGTGCCAGTAGTAGGACATCCGGAGGGTCAGATACGCAGTATTTT
CASSRTSGGSDTQYF
>-|TRBV7-9|TRBJ1-1|13|-
TGTGCCAGACCCGGTCAAGTGGTTTCTGAAGCTTTCTTT
CARPGQVVSEAFF
>-|TRBV10-2|TRBJ2-3|16|TRBD2
TGCGCCAGCAGTGAGAGTCTAGCGGGGGGTGGAAATACGCAGTATTTT
CASSESLAGGGNTQYF
>-|TRBV11-2|TRBJ2-2|16|TRBD1
TGTGCCAGCAGCTGGGCCGGGACAGGGTCAGCCGGGGAGCTGTTTTTT
CASSWAGTGSAGELFF
>-|TRBV7-9|TRBJ1-2|17|TRBD1
TGTGCCAGCAGCCCCCCAGGGGGGACAGGGGGCGGCTATGGCTACACCTTC
CASSPPGGTGGGYGYTF
>-|TRBV30|TRBJ2-6|18|TRBD1
TGTGCCTGGTCGGGGTTGGCAGGGGGCAGGAATGGGGCCAACGTCCTGACTTTC
CAWSGLAGGRNGANVLTF
>-|TRBV5-1|TRBJ1-1|13|TRBD1
TGCGCCAGCAGCTCTACAGGGGCCACTGAAGCTTTCTTT
CASSSTGATEAFF
>-|TRBV6-4|TRBJ2-1|16|TRBD2
TGTGCCAGCAGTGACTTTCGTAGCGGGGGGGTTGATGAGCAGTTCTTC
CASSDFRSGGVDEQFF
>-|TRBV6-1|TRBJ1-1|18|TRBD1
TGTGCCAGCAGTGAAGGAGGGACAGGGGGCCGTGGAAACACTGAAGCTTTCTTT
CASSEGGTGGRGNTEAFF
>-|TRBV5-4|TRBJ2-5|13|-
TGTGCCAGCAGCTTGGGAGGGCAAGAGACCCAGTACTTC
CASSLGGQETQYF
>once|TRBV7-2|TRBJ2-1|16|TRBD2
TGTGCCAGCAGCTTATCGCCGCGGGGGGGCTATGGTGAGCAGTTCTTC
CASSLSPRGGYGEQFF
>-|TRBV7-9|TRBJ2-1|15|TRBD2
TGTGCCAGCAGCTTAGCAGGACTAGTCAATAATGAGCAGTTCTTC
CASSLAGLVNNEQFF
>once|TRBV7-2|TRBJ2-2|14|-
TGTGCCAGCAGCCCTGGACAGAACACCGGGGAGCTGTTTTTT
CASSPGQNTGELFF
>once|TRBV7-9|TRBJ2-2|16|-
TGTGCCAGCAGCTTAGCGGGGGCCAGGTTTATCGGGGAGCTGTTTTTT
CASSLAGARFIGELFF
>-|TRBV5-5|TRBJ2-4|14|-
TGTGCCAGCAGCTTTCGGACATCTAAAAACATTCAGTACTTC
CASSFRTSKNIQYF
>-|TRBV15|TRBJ2-5|14|TRBD1
TGTGCCACCAGCAGAGACAGGGGGCAAGAGACCCAGTACTTC
CATSRDRGQETQYF
>-|TRBV5-1|TRBJ2-7|14|-
TGCGCCAGCAGCTGGGGCCCCTCAGCCTACGAGCAGTACTTC
CASSWGPSAYEQYF
>once|TRBV4-3|TRBJ2-1|15|TRBD2
TGCGCCAGCAGCCAAGATCCCCTAGCGGGTTATGAGCAGTTCTTC
CASSQDPLAGYEQFF
>-|TRBV29-1|TRBJ1-1|12|-
TGCAGCGCCGTAACAGGGTATGTTCAAGCTTTCTTT
CSAVTGYVQAFF